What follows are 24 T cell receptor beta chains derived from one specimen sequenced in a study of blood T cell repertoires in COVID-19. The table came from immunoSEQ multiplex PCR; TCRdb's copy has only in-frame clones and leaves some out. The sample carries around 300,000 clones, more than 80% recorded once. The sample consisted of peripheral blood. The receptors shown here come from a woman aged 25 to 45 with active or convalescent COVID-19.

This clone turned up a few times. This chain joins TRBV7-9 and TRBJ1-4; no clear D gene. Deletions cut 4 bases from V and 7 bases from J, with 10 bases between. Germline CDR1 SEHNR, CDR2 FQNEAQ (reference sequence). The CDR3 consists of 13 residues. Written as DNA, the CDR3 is TGTGCCAGCAGCTCCCAACAGACTGAAAAACTGTTTTTT. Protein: CASSSQQTEKLFF.

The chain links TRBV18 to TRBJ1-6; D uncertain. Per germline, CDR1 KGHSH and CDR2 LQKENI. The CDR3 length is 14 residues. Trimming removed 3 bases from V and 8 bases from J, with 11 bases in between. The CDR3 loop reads CASSPRQRDSPLHF. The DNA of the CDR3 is TGTGCCAGCTCACCGAGGCAGAGGGATTCACCCCTCCACTTT.

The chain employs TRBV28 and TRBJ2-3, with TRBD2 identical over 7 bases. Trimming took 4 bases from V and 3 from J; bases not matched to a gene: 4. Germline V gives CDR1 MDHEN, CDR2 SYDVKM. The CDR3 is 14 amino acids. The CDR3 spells CASSWGGTTDTQYF. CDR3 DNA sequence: TGTGCCAGCAGTTGGGGGGGGACGACAGATACGCAGTATTTT.

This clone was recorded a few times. The CDR3 spells CASSALTSGEQFF. The CDR3 region has the DNA TGTGCCAGCAGCGCCCTGACTAGCGGGGAGCAGTTCTTC. V is TRBV3-1 (or the pseudogene TRBV3-2) and J is TRBJ2-1; TRBD2 matches 10 bases. The V and J ends lost 5 bases and 10 bases, in that order; junction bases with no gene match: 5. Germline lookup yields CDR1 LGHDT and CDR2 YNNKEL (reference sequence). The CDR3 consists of 13 residues.

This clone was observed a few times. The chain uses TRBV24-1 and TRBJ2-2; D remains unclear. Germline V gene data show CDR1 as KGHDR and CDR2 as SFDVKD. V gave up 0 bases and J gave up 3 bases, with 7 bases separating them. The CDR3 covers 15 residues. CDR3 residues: CATSDLNSDTGELFF. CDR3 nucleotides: TGTGCCACCAGTGATTTGAATTCGGACACCGGGGAGCTGTTTTTT.

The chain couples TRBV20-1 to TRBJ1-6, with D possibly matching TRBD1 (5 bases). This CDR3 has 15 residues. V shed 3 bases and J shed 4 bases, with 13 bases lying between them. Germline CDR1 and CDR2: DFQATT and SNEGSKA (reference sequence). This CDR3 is CSASLVGGYNSPLHF. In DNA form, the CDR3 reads TGCAGTGCTAGTCTGGTGGGGGGTTATAATTCACCCCTCCACTTT.

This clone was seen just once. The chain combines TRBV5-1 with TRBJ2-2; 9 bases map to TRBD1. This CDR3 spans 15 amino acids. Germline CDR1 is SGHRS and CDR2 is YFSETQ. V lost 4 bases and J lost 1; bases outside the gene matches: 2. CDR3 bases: TGCGCCAGCAGCCGGGACAGGGAGAACACCGGGGAGCTGTTTTTT. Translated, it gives CASSRDRENTGELFF.

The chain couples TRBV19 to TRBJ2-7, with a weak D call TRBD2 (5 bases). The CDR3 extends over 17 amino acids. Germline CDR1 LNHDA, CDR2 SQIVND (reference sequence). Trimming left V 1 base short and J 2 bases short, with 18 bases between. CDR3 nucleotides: TGTGCCAGTAGTATAGCCGCCCCCGCGGGCGGTCCCTACGAGCAGTACTTC. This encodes CASSIAAPAGGPYEQYF.

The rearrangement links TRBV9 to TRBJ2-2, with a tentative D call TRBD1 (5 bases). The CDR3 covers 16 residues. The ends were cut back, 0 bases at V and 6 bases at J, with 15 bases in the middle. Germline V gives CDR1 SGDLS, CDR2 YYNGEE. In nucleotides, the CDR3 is TGTGCCAGCAGCGTAGCTACGACAGCTACATCCGGGGAGCTGTTTTTT. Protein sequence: CASSVATTATSGELFF.

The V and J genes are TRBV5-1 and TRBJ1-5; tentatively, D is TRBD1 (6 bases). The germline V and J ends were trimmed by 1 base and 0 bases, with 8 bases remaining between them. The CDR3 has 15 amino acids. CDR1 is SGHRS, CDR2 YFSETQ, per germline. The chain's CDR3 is CASSLRGASNQPQHF. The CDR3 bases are TGCGCCAGCAGCTTGCGGGGGGCTAGCAATCAGCCCCAGCATTTT.

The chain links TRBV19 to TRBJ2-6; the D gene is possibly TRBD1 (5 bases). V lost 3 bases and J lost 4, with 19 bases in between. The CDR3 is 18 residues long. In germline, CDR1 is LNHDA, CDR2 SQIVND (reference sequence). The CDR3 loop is CASSMLRPTAPGANVLTF. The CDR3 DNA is TGTGCCAGTAGTATGCTCCGTCCGACAGCCCCCGGGGCCAACGTCCTGACTTTC. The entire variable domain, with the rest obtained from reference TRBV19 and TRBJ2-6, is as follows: DGGITQSPKYLFRKEGQNVTLSCEQNLNHDAMYWYRQDPGQGLRLIYYSQIVNDFQKGDIAEGYSVSREKKESFPLTVTSAQKNPTAFYLCASSMLRPTAPGANVLTFGAGSRLTVL.

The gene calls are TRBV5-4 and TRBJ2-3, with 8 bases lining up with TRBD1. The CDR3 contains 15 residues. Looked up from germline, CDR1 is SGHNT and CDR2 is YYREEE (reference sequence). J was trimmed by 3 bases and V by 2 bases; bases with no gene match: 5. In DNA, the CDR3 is TGTGCCAGCAGCTTCAACAGGGGGTCGACAGATACGCAGTATTTT. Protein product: CASSFNRGSTDTQYF.

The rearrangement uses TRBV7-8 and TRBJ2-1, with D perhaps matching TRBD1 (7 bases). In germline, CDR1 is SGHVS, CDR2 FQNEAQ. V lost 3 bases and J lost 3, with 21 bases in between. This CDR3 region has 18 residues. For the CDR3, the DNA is TGTGCCAGCAGCTTGACAGGGCCGACCGGGACTCTCTACAATGAGCAGTTCTTC. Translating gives CASSLTGPTGTLYNEQFF.

CDR3 sequence reads: CAITESSYNSPLHF. As DNA, the CDR3 is TGTGCCATAACCGAGAGCTCCTATAATTCACCCCTCCACTTT. The chain carries TRBV10-3 and TRBJ1-6; D is unresolved. V was pared by 9 bases and J by 0 bases, with 9 bases between. The CDR3 totals 14 residues. The germline CDR1 and CDR2 sequences are ENHRY and SYGVKD.

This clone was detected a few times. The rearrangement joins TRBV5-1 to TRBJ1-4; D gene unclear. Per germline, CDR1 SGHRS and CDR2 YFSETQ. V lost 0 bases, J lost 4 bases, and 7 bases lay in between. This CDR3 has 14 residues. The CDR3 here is CASSLGQDNEKLFF. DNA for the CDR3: TGCGCCAGCAGCTTGGGGCAGGATAATGAAAAACTGTTTTTT.

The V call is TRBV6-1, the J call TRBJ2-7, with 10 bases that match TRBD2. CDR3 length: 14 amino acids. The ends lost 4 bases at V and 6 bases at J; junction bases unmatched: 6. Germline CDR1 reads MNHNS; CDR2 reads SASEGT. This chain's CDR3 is CASSGAGGPFEQYF. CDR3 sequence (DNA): TGTGCCAGCAGTGGAGCGGGGGGGCCGTTCGAGCAGTACTTC.

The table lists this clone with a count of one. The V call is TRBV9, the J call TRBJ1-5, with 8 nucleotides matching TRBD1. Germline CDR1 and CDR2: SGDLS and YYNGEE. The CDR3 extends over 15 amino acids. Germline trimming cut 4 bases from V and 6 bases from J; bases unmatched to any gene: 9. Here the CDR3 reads CASSQGGQGGQPQHF. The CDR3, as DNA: TGTGCCAGCAGCCAGGGAGGACAGGGCGGTCAGCCCCAGCATTTT.

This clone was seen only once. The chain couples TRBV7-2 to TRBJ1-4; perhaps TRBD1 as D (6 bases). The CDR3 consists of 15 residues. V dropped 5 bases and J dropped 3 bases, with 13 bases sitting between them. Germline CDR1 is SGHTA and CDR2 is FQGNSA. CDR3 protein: CASSPQTGANEKLFF. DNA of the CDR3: TGTGCCAGCAGCCCCCAGACAGGTGCTAATGAAAAACTGTTTTTT.

In DNA form, the CDR3 reads TGCAGCGTTGCAGGGTCCCTATACTCTGGAAACACCATATATTTT. It encodes CSVAGSLYSGNTIYF. The chain recombines TRBV29-1 with TRBJ1-3, with D maybe TRBD1 (5 bases). The CDR3 runs to 15 residues. V lost 4 bases and J 0 bases, leaving 13 bases between the germline ends. The germline gives CDR1 SQVTM, CDR2 ANQGSEA.

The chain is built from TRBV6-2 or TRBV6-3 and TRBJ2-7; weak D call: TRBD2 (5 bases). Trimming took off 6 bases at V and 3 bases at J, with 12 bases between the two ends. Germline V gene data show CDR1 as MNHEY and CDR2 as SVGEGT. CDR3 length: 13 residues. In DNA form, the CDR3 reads TGTGCCAGCAGCGAGGGAGCCGACTACGAGCAGTACTTC. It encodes CASSEGADYEQYF.

The CDR3 DNA reads as TGTGCCAGCAGCTTCGGTGCGGCCAGGGGGCACACCGGGGAGCTGTTTTTT. It encodes CASSFGAARGHTGELFF. This chain connects TRBV5-4 to TRBJ2-2, with 8 bases identical to TRBD1. The CDR3 is 17 residues long. V trimming: 2 bases; J trimming: 3 bases; junction bases outside the gene matches: 9. Germline loops: CDR1 SGHNT, CDR2 YYREEE (reference sequence).

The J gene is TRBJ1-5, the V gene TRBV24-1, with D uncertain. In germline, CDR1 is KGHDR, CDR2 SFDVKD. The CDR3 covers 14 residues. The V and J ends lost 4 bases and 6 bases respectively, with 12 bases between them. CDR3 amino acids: CATSDPGVGQPQHF. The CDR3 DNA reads TGTGCCACCAGTGACCCGGGTGTCGGTCAGCCCCAGCATTTT.

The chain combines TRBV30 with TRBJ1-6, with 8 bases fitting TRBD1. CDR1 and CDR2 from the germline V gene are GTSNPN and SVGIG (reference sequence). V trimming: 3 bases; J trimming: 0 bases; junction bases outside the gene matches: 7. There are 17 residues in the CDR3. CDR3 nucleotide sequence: TGTGCCTGGAGCGGGGCAGGGGGCGCCTCCTATAATTCACCCCTCCACTTT. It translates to CAWSGAGGASYNSPLHF.

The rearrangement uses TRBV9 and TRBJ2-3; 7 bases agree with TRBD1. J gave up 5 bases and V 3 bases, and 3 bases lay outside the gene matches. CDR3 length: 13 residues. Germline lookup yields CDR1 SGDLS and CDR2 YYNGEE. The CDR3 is CASSARQGDTQYF. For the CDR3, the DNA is TGTGCCAGCAGCGCCCGACAGGGAGATACGCAGTATTTT.